These 18 T cell receptor beta chains were all obtained from the same sample, sequenced in a study of blood T cells in healthy people across ages. A sample-barcoded 5' primer and a J-beta primer mix were used in a second PCR of roughly 7 to 12 cycles. In TCRdb, the 5' RACE reads were re-called with MiXCR into one record per CDR3 protein. Of around 990,000 distinct CDR3 sequences listed, around 25% are singletons. These data were likewise used in another study, on T cells of mothers and their children.

The specimen sequenced was blood. These receptors were collected from a girl aged 2 to 9 in good health.

In its sample, this clonotype was seen a few times. This chain links TRBV20-1 with TRBJ1-2, with no clear D. V was pared by 6 bases and J by 2 bases, with 13 bases between. Germline loops: CDR1 DFQATT, CDR2 SNEGSKA (reference sequence). This CDR3 is 13 amino acids long. As DNA, the CDR3 is TGCAGTGCCCCCGGTTACCAAAACTATGGCTACACCTTC. Translated: CSAPGYQNYGYTF.

This clonotype has only a few counts. This sequence joins TRBV7-9 and TRBJ2-5; possibly TRBD1 for D (5 bases). The better agreement between TRBJ2-1 and the DNA end casts doubt on the J call. CDR3 length equals 13 residues. Germline V gives CDR1 SEHNR, CDR2 FQNEAQ (reference sequence). The CDR3 DNA follows: TGTGCCAGCAGCTTAGAACGCAGGGAAGAGCAGTTCTTC. Translation: CASSLERREEQFF.

The J gene is TRBJ2-3, the V gene TRBV4-2; TRBD2 aligns across 8 bases. Per the germline V gene, CDR1 is LGHNA and CDR2 is YNFKEQ. There are 15 residues in the CDR3. Trimming took 3 bases from V and 8 from J; bases not matched to a gene: 10. CDR3 protein: CASSHLLAERGTQYF. As DNA, the CDR3 is TGTGCCAGCAGCCACCTACTAGCGGAGCGGGGTACGCAGTATTTT.

The gene calls are TRBV7-9 and TRBJ2-6; the D gene could be TRBD1 or TRBD2 (5 bases each). V lost 1 base, J lost 15 bases, and 10 bases lay in between. This CDR3 has 12 residues. Germline CDR1 is SEHNR and CDR2 is FQNEAQ (reference sequence). CDR3 in amino acids: CASSLEFGTLTF. The CDR3, as DNA: TGTGCCAGCAGCTTAGAATTTGGGACCCTGACTTTC.

The CDR3 coding sequence is TGTGCCAGCAGCATCTTGACTAGCGGGAGACAAGAGACCCAGTACTTC. This gives the protein CASSILTSGRQETQYF. The chain couples TRBV7-9 to TRBJ2-5; 12 nucleotides align to TRBD2. Trimming took 5 bases from V and 2 from J; bases not matched to a gene: 6. This CDR3 contains 16 residues. From germline, CDR1 is SEHNR and CDR2 FQNEAQ (reference sequence).

The chain joins TRBV5-1 to TRBJ2-5; 7 bases match TRBD1. CDR1 is SGHRS, CDR2 YFSETQ, per germline. V shed 5 bases and J 11 bases; nucleotides not matched to a gene: 18. The CDR3 sequence is 15 residues long. CDR3 region: CASRKEGTVSGEQYF. CDR3 nucleotides: TGCGCCAGCAGGAAAGAAGGGACAGTCTCAGGGGAGCAGTACTTC.

This clonotype was observed a few times. The chain joins TRBV25-1 to TRBJ1-2; TRBD1 matches at 8 bases. Germline CDR1 reads MGHDK; CDR2 reads SYGVNS. The CDR3 sequence is 15 residues long. Germline trimming cut 4 bases from V and 2 bases from J; bases unmatched to any gene: 6. CDR3 residues: CASSGQGKINYGYTF. CDR3 nucleotide sequence: TGTGCCAGCAGTGGACAGGGGAAGATAAACTATGGCTACACCTTC.

This sequence joins TRBV4-3 and TRBJ2-7; TRBD2 matches at 9 bases. V was clipped by 1 base and J by 6 bases; unmatched bases: 7. The germline V gene encodes CDR1 LGHNA and CDR2 YSLEER. This CDR3 has 15 residues. CDR3 in amino acids: CASSQGTGTSSEQYF. The DNA of the CDR3 is TGCGCCAGCAGCCAAGGGACCGGGACTAGCAGCGAGCAGTACTTC.

The V call is TRBV4-1, the J call TRBJ1-4, with D uncertain. Trimming pared 2 bases from V and 0 bases from J, leaving 4 bases between. The CDR3 has 14 amino acids. Germline V gene lookup returns CDR1 MGHRA and CDR2 YSYEKL. The CDR3 DNA reads TGCGCCAGCAGCCAACCTTCAACTAATGAAAAACTGTTTTTT. It translates to CASSQPSTNEKLFF.

This clonotype was picked up a small number of times. This sequence joins TRBV7-9 and TRBJ2-5, with D hard to call. The DNA end is a closer match to TRBJ2-1, so the J assignment may be wrong. The CDR3 is made up of 12 amino acids. Germline V gene data show CDR1 as SEHNR and CDR2 as FQNEAQ (reference sequence). The CDR3 region is CASSLAIREQFF. In DNA, the CDR3 is TGTGCCAGCAGCTTAGCTATCCGTGAGCAGTTCTTC.

The chain carries TRBV4-2 and TRBJ2-1; 8 bases map to TRBD2. The J call may be in error: the DNA end matches TRBJ2-7 better. Germline V gene lookup returns CDR1 LGHNA and CDR2 YNFKEQ. The CDR3 has 16 amino acids. CDR3 sequence (DNA): TGTGCCAGCAGCCAAGGAACTAGCGGTGAGTCCTACGAGCAGTACTTC. Protein: CASSQGTSGESYEQYF.

The chain combines TRBV20-1 with TRBJ1-1; 7 bases are a match to TRBD1. Germline CDR1 and CDR2: DFQATT and SNEGSKA (reference sequence). The CDR3 has 12 residues. Here the CDR3 DNA reads TGCAGGGGACGACAGGGGAACACTGAAGCTTTCTTT. This translates into CRGRQGNTEAFF.

In regard to this clonotype: A much larger clone lies a single base off, so this may be a read error. V is TRBV12-3 or TRBV12-4 and J is TRBJ2-7; maybe TRBD2 (5 bases). The CDR3 has 11 amino acids. The V and J ends lost 3 bases and 6 bases respectively, with 6 bases between them. The CDR3: CASSFGSEQYF. The CDR3, as DNA: TGTGCCAGCAGTTTTGGGAGCGAGCAGTACTTC.

As for this clonotype: An end of the junction differs from the germline gene, which may be a read error. This chain connects TRBV6-6 to TRBJ1-2, with 9 bases fitting TRBD1. From germline, CDR1 is MNHNY and CDR2 SVGAGI (reference sequence). The CDR3 has 13 amino acids. DNA of the CDR3: TGTGCCAGCAGTTATTCGGACAGGGGCCGCATCGAATTC. As protein: CASSYSDRGRIEF.

V gene TRBV20-1 combines with J gene TRBJ2-7; 7 bases fit TRBD1. The CDR3 extends over 13 amino acids. Germline V gene sequence: CDR1 DFQATT, CDR2 SNEGSKA (reference sequence). With V trimmed by 7 bases and J by 0 bases, 6 bases remained unmatched. CDR3 sequence reads: CSGRGQVSYEQYF. The CDR3 region has the DNA TGCAGTGGAAGGGGGCAGGTCTCCTACGAGCAGTACTTC.

The chain couples TRBV28 to TRBJ2-7; the match to TRBD2 covers 8 bases. This CDR3 has 15 amino acids. V dropped 6 bases and J dropped 2; count of bases not matched to a gene: 9. Germline loops: CDR1 MDHEN, CDR2 SYDVKM. The CDR3 DNA reads as TGTGCCAGCAGCGTAACCGGGACTAGAGCCTACGAGCAGTACTTC. This sequence encodes CASSVTGTRAYEQYF. The full variable domain, its missing parts supplied by reference TRBV28 and TRBJ2-7, is DVKVTQSSRYLVKRTGEKVFLECVQDMDHENMFWYRQDPGLGLRLIYFSYDVKMKEKGDIPEGYSVSREKKERFSLILESASTNQTSMYLCASSVTGTRAYEQYFGPGTRLTVT.

This clonotype was seen a few times. The chain links TRBV29-1 to TRBJ1-2; 7 nucleotides agree with TRBD1. The V gene's germline CDR1 is SQVTM and CDR2 ANQGSEA. This CDR3 comprises 13 residues. The V and J ends lost 5 bases and 7 bases, in that order; junction bases with no gene match: 10. The CDR3 protein is CSVSDREKVGYTF. In DNA, the CDR3 is TGCAGCGTTTCAGACAGGGAAAAAGTTGGCTACACCTTC.

The V call is TRBV15, the J call TRBJ2-3; D uncertain. The CDR3 has 15 amino acids. The V and J ends lost 3 bases and 5 bases respectively, with 15 bases between them. The germline gives CDR1 LNHNV, CDR2 YYDKDF (reference sequence). This chain's CDR3 is CATSRPRDPRDTQYF. CDR3 nucleotides: TGTGCCACCAGCAGGCCGCGTGACCCCCGAGATACGCAGTATTTT.